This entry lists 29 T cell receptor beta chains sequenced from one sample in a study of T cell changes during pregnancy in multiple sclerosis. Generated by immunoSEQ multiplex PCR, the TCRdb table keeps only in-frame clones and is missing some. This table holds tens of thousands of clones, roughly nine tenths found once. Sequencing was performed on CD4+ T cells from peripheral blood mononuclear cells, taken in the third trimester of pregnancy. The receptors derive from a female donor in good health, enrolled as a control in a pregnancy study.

CDR3 sequence reads: CASSSPLDRDNQPQHF. Written as DNA, the CDR3 is TGTGCCAGCAGCTCTCCTCTTGACAGGGACAATCAGCCCCAGCATTTT. The V call is TRBV5-6, the J call TRBJ1-5; 7 positions match TRBD1. Germline lookup yields CDR1 SGHDT and CDR2 YYEEEE. J lost 3 bases, V lost 3 bases, and 9 bases had no gene match. CDR3 length: 16 residues.

CDR3 sequence reads: CASSSPQTAEAFF. The CDR3 DNA reads TGTGCCAGCTCCTCTCCACAGACGGCTGAAGCTTTCTTT. This chain joins TRBV18 and TRBJ1-1; no firm D call. Trimming pared 6 bases from V and 6 bases from J, leaving 14 bases between. The germline V gene encodes CDR1 KGHSH and CDR2 LQKENI. The CDR3 contains 13 residues.

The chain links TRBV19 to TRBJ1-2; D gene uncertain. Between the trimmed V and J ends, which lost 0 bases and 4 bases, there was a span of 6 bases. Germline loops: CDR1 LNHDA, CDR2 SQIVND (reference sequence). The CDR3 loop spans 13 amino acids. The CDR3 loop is CASSIEAGYGYTF. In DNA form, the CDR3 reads TGTGCCAGTAGTATAGAAGCGGGCTATGGCTACACCTTC.

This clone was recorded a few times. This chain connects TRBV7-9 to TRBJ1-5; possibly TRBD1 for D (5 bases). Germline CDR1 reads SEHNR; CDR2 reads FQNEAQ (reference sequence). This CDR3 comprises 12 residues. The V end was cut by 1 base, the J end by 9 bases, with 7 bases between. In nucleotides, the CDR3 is TGTGCCAGCAGCTTAGTCGGGGGGCCCCAGCATTTT. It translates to CASSLVGGPQHF.

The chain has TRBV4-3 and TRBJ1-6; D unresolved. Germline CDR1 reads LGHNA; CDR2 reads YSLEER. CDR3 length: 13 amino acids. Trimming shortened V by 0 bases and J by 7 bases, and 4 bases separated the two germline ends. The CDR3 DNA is TGCGCCAGCAGCCAAGAACAGAATTCACCCCTCCACTTT. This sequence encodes CASSQEQNSPLHF.

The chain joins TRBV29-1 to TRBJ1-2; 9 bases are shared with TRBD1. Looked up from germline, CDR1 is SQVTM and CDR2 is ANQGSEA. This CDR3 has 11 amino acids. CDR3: CRASGQGSYTF. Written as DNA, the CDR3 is TGCAGGGCCTCAGGACAGGGGAGCTACACCTTC.

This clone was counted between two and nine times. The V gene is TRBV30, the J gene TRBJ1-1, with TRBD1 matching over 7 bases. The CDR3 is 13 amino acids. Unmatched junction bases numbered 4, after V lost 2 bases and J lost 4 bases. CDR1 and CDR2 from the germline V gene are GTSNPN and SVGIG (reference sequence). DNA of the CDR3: TGTGCCTGGAGTACCCAGGGGGGCACTGAAGCTTTCTTT. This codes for CAWSTQGGTEAFF.

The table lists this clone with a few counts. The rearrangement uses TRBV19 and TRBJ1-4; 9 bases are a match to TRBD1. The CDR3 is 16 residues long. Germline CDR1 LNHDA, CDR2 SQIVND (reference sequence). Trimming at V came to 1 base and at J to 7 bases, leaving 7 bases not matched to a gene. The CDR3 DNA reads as TGTGCCAGTAGTATAGGACGACAGGGGGTTGGTGAAAAACTGTTTTTT. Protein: CASSIGRQGVGEKLFF.

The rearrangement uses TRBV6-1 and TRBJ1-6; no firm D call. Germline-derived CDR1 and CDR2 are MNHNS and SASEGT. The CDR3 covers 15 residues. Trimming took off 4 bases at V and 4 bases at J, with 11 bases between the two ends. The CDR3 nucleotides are TGTGCCAGCAGTGGAGGACTGGGTTATAATTCACCCCTCCACTTT. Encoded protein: CASSGGLGYNSPLHF.

The CDR3 nucleotides read TGCAGTGCTTGGAGGGAGGGGCCCCAGCATTTT. It codes for CSAWREGPQHF. The rearrangement joins TRBV20-1 to TRBJ1-5; D unresolved. The CDR3 extends over 11 amino acids. The germline V and J ends were trimmed by 5 bases and 9 bases, with 11 bases remaining between them. The V gene's germline CDR1 is DFQATT and CDR2 SNEGSKA (reference sequence).

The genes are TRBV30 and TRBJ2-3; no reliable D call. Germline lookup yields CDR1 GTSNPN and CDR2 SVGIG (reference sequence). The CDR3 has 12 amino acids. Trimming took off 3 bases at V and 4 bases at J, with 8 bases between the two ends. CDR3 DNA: TGTGCCTGGAGCGTGAGGCCAGATACGCAGTATTTT. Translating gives CAWSVRPDTQYF.

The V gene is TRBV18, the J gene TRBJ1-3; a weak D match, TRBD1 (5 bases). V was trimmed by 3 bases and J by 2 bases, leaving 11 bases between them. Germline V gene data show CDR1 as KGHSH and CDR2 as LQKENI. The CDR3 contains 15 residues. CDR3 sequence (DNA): TGTGCCAGCTCACCGCCGTCCAGGGCTGGAAACACCATATATTTT. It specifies CASSPPSRAGNTIYF.

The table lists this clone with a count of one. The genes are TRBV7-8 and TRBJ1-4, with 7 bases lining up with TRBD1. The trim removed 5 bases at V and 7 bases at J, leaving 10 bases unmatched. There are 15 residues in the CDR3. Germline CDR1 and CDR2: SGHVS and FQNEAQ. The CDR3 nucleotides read TGTGCCAGCAGCCCTAGGGGGCCAGGGCCTGAAAAACTGTTTTTT. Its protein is CASSPRGPGPEKLFF.

CDR3 nucleotide sequence: TGTGCAAGTCGCTTAGTGGCGGGGGCCTACAATGAGCAGTTCTTC. This sequence encodes CASRLVAGAYNEQFF. The chain has TRBV12-2 and TRBJ2-1; the table's D gene call, TRBD2, was not cross checked with the DNA. TRBV12-2 is labeled a pseudogene. The CDR3 totals 15 residues.

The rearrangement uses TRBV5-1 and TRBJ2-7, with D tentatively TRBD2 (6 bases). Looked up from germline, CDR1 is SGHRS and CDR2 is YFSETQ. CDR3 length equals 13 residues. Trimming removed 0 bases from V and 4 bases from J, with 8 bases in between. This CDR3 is CASSLGGVYEQYF. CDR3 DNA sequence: TGCGCCAGCAGCTTGGGGGGGGTTTACGAGCAGTACTTC.

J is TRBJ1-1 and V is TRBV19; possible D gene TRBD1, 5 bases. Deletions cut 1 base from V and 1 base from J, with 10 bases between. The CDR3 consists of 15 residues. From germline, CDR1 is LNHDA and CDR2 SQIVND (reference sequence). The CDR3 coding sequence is TGTGCCAGTAGTATAGGGGGGGGAGGGAACACTGAAGCTTTCTTT. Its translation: CASSIGGGGNTEAFF.

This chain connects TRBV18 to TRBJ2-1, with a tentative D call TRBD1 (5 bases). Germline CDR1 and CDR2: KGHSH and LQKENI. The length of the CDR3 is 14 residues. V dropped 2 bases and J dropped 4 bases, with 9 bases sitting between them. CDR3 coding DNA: TGTGCCAGCTCACCAGACAGCGCATACAATGAGCAGTTCTTC. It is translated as CASSPDSAYNEQFF. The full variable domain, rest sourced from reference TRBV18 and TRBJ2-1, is NAGVMQNPRHLVRRRGQEARLRCSPMKGHSHVYWYRQLPEEGLKFMVYLQKENIIDESGMPKERFSAEFPKEGPSILRIQQVVRGDSAAYFCASSPDSAYNEQFFGPGTRLTVL.

This chain's CDR3 is CASSYRGRETQYF. The CDR3 DNA follows: TGTGCCAGCAGTTACAGGGGGCGGGAGACCCAGTACTTC. The genes are TRBV6-5 and TRBJ2-5, with 7 bases aligning to TRBD1. Germline CDR1 and CDR2: MNHEY and SVGAGI. Unmatched junction bases numbered 2, after V lost 2 bases and J lost 5 bases. The CDR3 is 13 amino acids.

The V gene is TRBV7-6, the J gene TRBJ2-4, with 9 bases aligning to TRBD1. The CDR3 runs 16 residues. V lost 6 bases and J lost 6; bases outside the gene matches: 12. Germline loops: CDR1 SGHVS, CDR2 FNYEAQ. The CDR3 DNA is TGTGCCAGCAGTTCCCTCCCGGGACAGGGTCCAAACATTCAGTACTTC. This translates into CASSSLPGQGPNIQYF.

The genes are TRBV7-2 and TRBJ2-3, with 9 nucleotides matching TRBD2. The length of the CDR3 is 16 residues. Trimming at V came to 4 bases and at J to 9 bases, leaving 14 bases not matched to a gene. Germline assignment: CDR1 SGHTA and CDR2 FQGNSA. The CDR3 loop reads CASSSGSGGTLLTQYF. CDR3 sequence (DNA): TGTGCCAGCAGCTCCGGGAGCGGGGGGACACTACTCACGCAGTATTTT.

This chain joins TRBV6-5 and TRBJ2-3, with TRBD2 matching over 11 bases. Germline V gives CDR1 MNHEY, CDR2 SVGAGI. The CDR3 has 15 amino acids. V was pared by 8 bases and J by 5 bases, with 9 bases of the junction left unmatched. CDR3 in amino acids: CASQIAGGPLDTQYF. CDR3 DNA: TGTGCCAGCCAAATAGCGGGGGGGCCACTAGATACGCAGTATTTT.

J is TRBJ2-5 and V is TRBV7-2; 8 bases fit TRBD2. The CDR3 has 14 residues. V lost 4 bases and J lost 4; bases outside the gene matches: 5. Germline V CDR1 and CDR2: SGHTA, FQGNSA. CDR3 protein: CASSSGGGLETQYF. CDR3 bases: TGTGCCAGCAGCTCCGGGGGGGGACTAGAGACCCAGTACTTC.

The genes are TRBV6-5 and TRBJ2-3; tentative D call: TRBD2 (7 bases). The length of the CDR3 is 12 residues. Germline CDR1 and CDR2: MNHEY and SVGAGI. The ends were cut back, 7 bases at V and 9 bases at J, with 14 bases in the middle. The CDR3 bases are TGTGCCAGCAAACCCGGCGGGGGCACGCAGTATTTT. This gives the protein CASKPGGGTQYF.

CDR3 DNA: TGCGCCAGCAGCCGGATAATGGGGGGGGCGATAGGCCAGAACGATTATGGCTACACCTTC. Translation gives CASSRIMGGAIGQNDYGYTF. V usage is TRBV5-1 and J usage is TRBJ1-2; a possible D gene is TRBD1 (6 bases). The length of the CDR3 is 20 residues. Germline CDR1 is SGHRS and CDR2 is YFSETQ. V gave up 4 bases and J gave up 5 bases, with 33 bases separating them. Filled out from reference TRBV5-1 and TRBJ1-2, the complete variable domain reads KAGVTQTPRYLIKTRGQQVTLSCSPISGHRSVSWYQQTPGQGLQFLFEYFSETQRNKGNFPGRFSGRQFSNSRSEMNVSTLELGDSALYLCASSRIMGGAIGQNDYGYTFGSGTRLTVV.

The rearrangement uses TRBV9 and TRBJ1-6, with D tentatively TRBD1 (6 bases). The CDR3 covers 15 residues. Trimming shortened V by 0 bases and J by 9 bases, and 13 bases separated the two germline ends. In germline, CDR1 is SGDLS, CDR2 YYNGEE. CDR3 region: CASSVESGGGSPLHF. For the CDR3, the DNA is TGTGCCAGCAGCGTAGAGAGCGGGGGCGGTTCACCCCTCCACTTT.

The chain's CDR3 is CASSVVSGYRDTQYF. CDR3 DNA: TGTGCCAGCAGCGTAGTGAGCGGGTACCGGGATACGCAGTATTTT. V gene TRBV9 combines with J gene TRBJ2-3, with D possibly matching TRBD2 (6 bases). CDR1 is SGDLS, CDR2 YYNGEE, per germline. The CDR3 extends over 15 amino acids. The V end lost 0 bases, the J end lost 6 bases, and 14 bases lay between the germline ends. Full variable domain (remainder filled in from reference TRBV9 and TRBJ2-3): DSGVTQTPKHLITATGQRVTLRCSPRSGDLSVYWYQQSLDQGLQFLIQYYNGEERAKGNILERFSAQQFPDLHSELNLSSLELGDSALYFCASSVVSGYRDTQYFGPGTRLTVL.

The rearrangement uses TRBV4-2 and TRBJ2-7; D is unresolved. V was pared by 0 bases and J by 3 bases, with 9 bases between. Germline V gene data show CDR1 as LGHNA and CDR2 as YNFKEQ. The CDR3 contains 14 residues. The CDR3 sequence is CASSQDLVGYEQYF. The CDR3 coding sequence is TGTGCCAGCAGCCAAGATCTTGTCGGCTACGAGCAGTACTTC.

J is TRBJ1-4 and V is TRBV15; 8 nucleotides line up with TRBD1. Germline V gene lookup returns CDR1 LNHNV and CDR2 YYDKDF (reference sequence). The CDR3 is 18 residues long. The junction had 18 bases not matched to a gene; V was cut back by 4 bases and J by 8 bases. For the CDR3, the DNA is TGTGCCACCAGCACCCGGAGGCAGGGGCGTTCAGGGGGCGAAAAACTGTTTTTT. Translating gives CATSTRRQGRSGGEKLFF. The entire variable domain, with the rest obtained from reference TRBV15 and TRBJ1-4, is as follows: DAMVIQNPRYQVTQFGKPVTLSCSQTLNHNVMYWYQQKSSQAPKLLFHYYDKDFNNEADTPDNFQSRRPNTSFCFLDIRSPGLGDTAMYLCATSTRRQGRSGGEKLFFGSGTQLSVL.

DNA of the CDR3: TGTGCCAGCAGTACCTGGGCCGATGAGCAGTTCTTC. This gives the protein CASSTWADEQFF. The V and J genes are TRBV6-6 and TRBJ2-1; the D is unclear. The germline V and J ends were trimmed by 5 bases and 8 bases, with 10 bases remaining between them. The CDR3 is 12 residues long. Germline V gene sequence: CDR1 MNHNY, CDR2 SVGAGI (reference sequence).